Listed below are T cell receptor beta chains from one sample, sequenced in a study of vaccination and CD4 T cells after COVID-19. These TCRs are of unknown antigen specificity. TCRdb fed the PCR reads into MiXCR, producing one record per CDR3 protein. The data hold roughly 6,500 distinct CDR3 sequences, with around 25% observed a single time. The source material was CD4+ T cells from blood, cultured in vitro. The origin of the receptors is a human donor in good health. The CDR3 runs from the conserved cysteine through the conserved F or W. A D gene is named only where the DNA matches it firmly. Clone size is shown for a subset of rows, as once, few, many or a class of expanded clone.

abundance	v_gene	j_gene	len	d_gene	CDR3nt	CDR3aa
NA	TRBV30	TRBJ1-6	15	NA	TGTGCCTGGAGTGTAACTGGACAGCAAAATTCACCCCTCCACTTT	CAWSVTGQQNSPLHF
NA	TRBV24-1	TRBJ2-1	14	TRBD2	TGTGCCACCAGTACTAGCGGGGGTTACAATGAGCAGTTCTTC	CATSTSGGYNEQFF
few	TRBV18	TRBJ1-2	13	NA	TGTGCCAGCTCACCGAGGAGAAACTATGGCTACACCTTC	CASSPRRNYGYTF
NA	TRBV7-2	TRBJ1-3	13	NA	TGTGCCAGCAGCTACGGGACGGAAAACACCATATATTTT	CASSYGTENTIYF
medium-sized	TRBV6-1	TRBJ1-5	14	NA	TGTGCCAGCATAGCACGAGGAAACAATCAGCCCCAGCATTTT	CASIARGNNQPQHF
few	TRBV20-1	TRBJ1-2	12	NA	TGCAGTGCCCTTTTCGGGATTTATGGCTACACCTTC	CSALFGIYGYTF
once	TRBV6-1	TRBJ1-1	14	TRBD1	TGTGCCAGCAGGGCCGGGACAGCGAACACTGAAGCTTTCTTT	CASRAGTANTEAFF
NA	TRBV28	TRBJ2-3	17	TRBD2	TGTGCCAGCAGTTTAGCTAGCGGGGGGGCATGGGCAGATACGCAGTATTTT	CASSLASGGAWADTQYF
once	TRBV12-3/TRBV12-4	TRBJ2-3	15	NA	TGTGCCAGCAGTCTGACTAGTTTTCACACAGATACGCAGTATTTT	CASSLTSFHTDTQYF
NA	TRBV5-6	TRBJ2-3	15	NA	TGTGCCAGCAGATTGGGGGGACCCCTAGGAGATACGCAGTATTTT	CASRLGGPLGDTQYF
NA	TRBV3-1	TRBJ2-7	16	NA	TGTGCCAGCAGCCCGGAGGGGACAGCTTCATCCTACGAGCAGTACTTC	CASSPEGTASSYEQYF